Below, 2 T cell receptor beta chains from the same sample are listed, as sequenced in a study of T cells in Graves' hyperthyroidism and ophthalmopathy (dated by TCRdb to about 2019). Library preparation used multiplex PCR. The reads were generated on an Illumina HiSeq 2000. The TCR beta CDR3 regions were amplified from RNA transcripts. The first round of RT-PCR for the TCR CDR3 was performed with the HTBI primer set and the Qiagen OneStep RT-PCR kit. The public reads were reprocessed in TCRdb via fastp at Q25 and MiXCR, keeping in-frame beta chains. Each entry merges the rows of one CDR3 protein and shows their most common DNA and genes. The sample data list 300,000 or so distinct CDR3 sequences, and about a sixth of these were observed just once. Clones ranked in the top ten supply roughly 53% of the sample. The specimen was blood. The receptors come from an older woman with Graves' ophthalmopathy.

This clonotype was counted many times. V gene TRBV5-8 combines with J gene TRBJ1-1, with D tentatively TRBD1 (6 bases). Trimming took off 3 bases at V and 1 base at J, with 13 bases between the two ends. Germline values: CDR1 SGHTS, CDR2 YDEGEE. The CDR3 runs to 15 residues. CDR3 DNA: TGTGCCAGCAGCTCGGGGGGACAATCGAACACTGAAGCTTTCTTT. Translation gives CASSSGGQSNTEAFF. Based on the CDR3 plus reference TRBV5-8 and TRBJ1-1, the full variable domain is EAGVTQSPTHLIKTRGQQATLRCSPISGHTSVYWYQQALGLGLQFLLWYDEGEERNRGNFPPRFSGRQFPNYSSELNVNALELEDSALYLCASSSGGQSNTEAFFGQGTRLTVV.

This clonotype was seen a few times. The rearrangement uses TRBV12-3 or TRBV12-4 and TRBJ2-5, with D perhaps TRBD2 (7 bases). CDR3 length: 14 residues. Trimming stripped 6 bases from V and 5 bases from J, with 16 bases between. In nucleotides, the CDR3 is TGTGCCAGCAGCTGGGGGGGCCTTGGGGAGACCCAGTACTTC. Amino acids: CASSWGGLGETQYF.